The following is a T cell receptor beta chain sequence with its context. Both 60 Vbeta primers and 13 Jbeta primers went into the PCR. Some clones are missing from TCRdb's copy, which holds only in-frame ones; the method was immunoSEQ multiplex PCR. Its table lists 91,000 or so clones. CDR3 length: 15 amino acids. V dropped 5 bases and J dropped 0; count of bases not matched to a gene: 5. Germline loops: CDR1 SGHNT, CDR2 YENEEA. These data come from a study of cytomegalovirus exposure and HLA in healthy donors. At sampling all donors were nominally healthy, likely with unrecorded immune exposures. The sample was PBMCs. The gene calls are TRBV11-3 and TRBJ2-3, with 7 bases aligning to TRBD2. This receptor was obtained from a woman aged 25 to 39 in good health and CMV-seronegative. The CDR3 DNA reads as TGTGCCAGCAGCCCGGGGGGAGGCAGCACAGATACGCAGTATTTT. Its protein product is CASSPGGGSTDTQYF. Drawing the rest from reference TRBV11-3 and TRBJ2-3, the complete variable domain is EAGVVQSPRYKIIEKKQPVAFWCNPISGHNTLYWYLQNLGQGPELLIRYENEEAVDDSQLPKDRFSAERLKGVDSTLKIQPAELGDSAVYLCASSPGGGSTDTQYFGPGTRLTVL.